Below are 10 T cell receptor beta chains sequenced from a single sample in a study of blood T cell repertoires in COVID-19. Generated by immunoSEQ multiplex PCR, the TCRdb table keeps only in-frame clones and is missing some. The sample lists about 230,000 clones, about 88% occurring once. The source material was peripheral blood. Receptor source: a man between 35 and 55 years old with acute or convalescent COVID-19.

The chain combines TRBV16 with TRBJ1-1, with TRBD1 as a possible D gene (6 bases). V was shortened by 0 bases and J by 2 bases, with 13 bases between the two germline ends. Germline V gene lookup returns CDR1 KGHSY and CDR2 FQNENV. The CDR3 length is 16 residues. The CDR3 region has the DNA TGTGCCAGCAGCCAATCGCTCCAGACAGGAAACACTGAAGCTTTCTTT. This encodes CASSQSLQTGNTEAFF. The full variable domain, with the rest looked up from reference TRBV16 and TRBJ1-1, is GEEVAQTPKHLVRGEGQKAKLYCAPIKGHSYVFWYQQVLKNEFKFLISFQNENVFDETGMPKERFSAKCLPNSPCSLEIQATKLEDSAVYFCASSQSLQTGNTEAFFGQGTRLTVV.

The chain couples TRBV18 to TRBJ1-1; 8 nucleotides line up with TRBD1. The germline V gene encodes CDR1 KGHSH and CDR2 LQKENI. Germline trimming cut 3 bases from V and 2 bases from J; bases unmatched to any gene: 5. The CDR3 spans 15 residues. CDR3 protein: CASSPGTGDNTEAFF. In DNA, the CDR3 is TGTGCCAGCTCACCGGGGACAGGAGATAACACTGAAGCTTTCTTT.

The rearrangement uses TRBV7-9 and TRBJ1-1; D is uncertain. The V end was cut by 3 bases, the J end by 3 bases, with 5 bases between. The CDR3 is made up of 12 amino acids. Germline values: CDR1 SEHNR, CDR2 FQNEAQ (reference sequence). The DNA of the CDR3 is TGTGCCAGCAGCTTCGGGGACACTGAAGCTTTCTTT. It yields the protein CASSFGDTEAFF.

The J gene is TRBJ2-1, the V gene TRBV15, with a possible D match to TRBD1 (6 bases). V was shortened by 3 bases and J by 15 bases, with 21 bases between the two germline ends. This CDR3 contains 14 residues. Germline loops: CDR1 LNHNV, CDR2 YYDKDF (reference sequence). The CDR3: CATSRGTAQGGRFF. In DNA form, the CDR3 reads TGTGCCACCAGCAGGGGTACCGCACAGGGTGGTCGGTTCTTC.

In its sample, this clone was seen a few times. The CDR3 here is CAISEARLETQYF. In nucleotides, the CDR3 is TGTGCCATCAGTGAGGCGAGGCTAGAGACCCAGTACTTC. This chain uses TRBV10-3 with TRBJ2-5; D is undetermined. CDR3 size: 13 residues. The V end was cut by 2 bases, the J end by 4 bases, with 8 bases between. Germline CDR1 ENHRY, CDR2 SYGVKD.

V and J are TRBV27 and TRBJ1-2, with a possible D match to TRBD1 (6 bases). The CDR3 covers 16 residues. CDR1 and CDR2 (germline): MNHEY, SMNVEV (reference sequence). The ends were cut back, 0 bases at V and 8 bases at J, with 19 bases in the middle. The CDR3 nucleotides read TGTGCCAGCAGTTTATCGAAACAGACAGGTTTGGAAGGCTACACCTTC. Protein: CASSLSKQTGLEGYTF.

The V gene is TRBV21-1, the J gene TRBJ2-5; the D call in the table, TRBD1, was not verified against the DNA. TRBV21-1 is listed as a pseudogene. The CDR3 runs to 15 residues. The CDR3 DNA follows: TGTGCCAGCAGCAAAGGATCAGGGCGAAGGGAGACCCAGTACTTC. It translates to CASSKGSGRRETQYF.

This clone was seen only a few times. The same CDR3 arises from other DNA sequences in this sample as well. This sequence joins TRBV11-2 and TRBJ2-1; D is perhaps TRBD1 (5 bases). Germline V gives CDR1 SGHAT, CDR2 FQNNGV. This CDR3 has 16 residues. V dropped 2 bases and J dropped 0 bases, with 11 bases sitting between them. The CDR3 DNA is TGTGCCAGCAGCTTAAGGGCTGACAGCTCCTACAATGAGCAGTTCTTC. Its translation: CASSLRADSSYNEQFF. The variable domain in full, with the rest retrieved from reference TRBV11-2 and TRBJ2-1, is EAGVAQSPRYKIIEKRQSVAFWCNPISGHATLYWYQQILGQGPKLLIQFQNNGVVDDSQLPKDRFSAERLKGVDSTLKIQPAKLEDSAVYLCASSLRADSSYNEQFFGPGTRLTVL.

V usage is TRBV3-1 (or the pseudogene TRBV3-2) and J usage is TRBJ1-2, with D possibly TRBD1 on 5 matching bases. Germline V gene sequence: CDR1 LGHDT, CDR2 YNNKEL (reference sequence). CDR3 length: 19 amino acids. Trimming removed 2 bases at V and 1 base at J, with 23 bases between. The CDR3 sequence is CASSQKGGTVVGDNYGYTF. Written as DNA, the CDR3 is TGTGCCAGCAGCCAAAAGGGAGGCACAGTAGTAGGGGATAACTATGGCTACACCTTC.

This clone was seen a single time. The chain couples TRBV5-1 to TRBJ2-7; TRBD1 agrees at 9 bases. CDR3 length: 15 residues. J gave up 3 bases and V 4 bases, and 8 bases lay outside the gene matches. Germline loops: CDR1 SGHRS, CDR2 YFSETQ. In nucleotides, the CDR3 is TGCGCCAGCAGCCCCCAGACAGGGGGGGGCTACGAGCAGTACTTC. Translation gives CASSPQTGGGYEQYF.